The clone carrying this TCR beta chain was counted ten times or more. Its antigen is undetermined. This sample was taken from a study of blood T cells in healthy people across ages. Study-level points and caveats: Age brought a roughly linear fall in TCR beta diversity measured per million T cells.

Whenever a sample was processed, at least 7 million PBMCs were isolated. The CDR3 sequence is 11 residues long. Trimming removed 5 bases at V and 8 bases at J, with 7 bases between. CDR1 and CDR2 (germline): SEHNR, FQNEAQ (reference sequence). A second PCR, run for about 6 to 11 cycles, used a sample-barcoded 5' primer plus a J-beta primer mix. Each CDR3 protein is one row after TCRdb ran MiXCR on the 5' RACE reads. The table has 1.5 million to 2 million distinct CDR3 sequences, about 30% seen once. The TCR sequence derives from a woman aged 30 to 39 in good health. Sequenced input: blood. The V gene is TRBV7-9, the J gene TRBJ2-1; D gene ambiguous. CDR3 amino acids: CASSVNHEQFF. CDR3 nucleotide sequence: TGTGCCAGCAGCGTAAATCATGAGCAGTTCTTC.